This T cell receptor beta chain stems from a study of identical twins. TCRdb reprocessed the 5' RACE reads via MiXCR and lists one record per CDR3 protein. The table lists under 900,000 distinct CDR3 sequences, more than 9% of them singletons. CDR3 length: 13 amino acids. Trimming took off 1 base at V and 4 bases at J, with 6 bases between the two ends. Germline CDR1 is MGHRA and CDR2 is YSYEKL. This clonotype occurred many times. Another study also made use of these data, one on yellow fever vaccine responses in identical twins.

The sequence came from a woman younger than 35 in good health. What was sequenced was PBMCs. The chain carries TRBV4-1 and TRBJ2-3; D ambiguous. As DNA, the CDR3 is TGCGCCAGCAGCCAAGGCCCCGCAGATACGCAGTATTTT. Translating it yields CASSQGPADTQYF.